The 19 T cell receptor beta chains given below trace back to one sample, sequenced in a study of T cell responses to AZD1222 COVID-19 vaccine. Sequencing used immunoSEQ multiplex PCR; TCRdb keeps in-frame clones, though not all of them. The table records tens of thousands of clones, 90% of them present only once. Here the sequenced sample was peripheral blood, taken 28 days after the second AZD1222 dose. The receptors shown here come from an adult who received the AZD1222 COVID-19 vaccine.

This rearrangement joins TRBV10-3 to TRBJ1-2, with D unresolved. Germline lookup yields CDR1 ENHRY and CDR2 SYGVKD. This CDR3 is built from 13 residues. Trimming removed 1 base from V and 8 bases from J, with 11 bases in between. The CDR3 DNA reads TGTGCCATCAGTGAGTGGTTACGAGGCGGCTACACCTTC. Translated, it gives CAISEWLRGGYTF.

The chain recombines TRBV5-1 with TRBJ2-7; TRBD1 aligns across 8 bases. V was pared by 4 bases and J by 3 bases, with 9 bases of the junction left unmatched. The CDR3 runs 15 residues. CDR1 and CDR2 from the germline V gene are SGHRS and YFSETQ. DNA of the CDR3: TGCGCCAGCAGCCCTGGACAGGGCCTCATCTACGAGCAGTACTTC. Its translation: CASSPGQGLIYEQYF.

The chain recombines TRBV18 with TRBJ2-7; 12 nucleotides line up with TRBD2. Germline loops: CDR1 KGHSH, CDR2 LQKENI. The CDR3 length is 19 residues. Germline trimming cut 3 bases from V and 6 bases from J; bases unmatched to any gene: 18. The CDR3 DNA reads TGTGCCAGCTCACCGCTCCCGACTAGCGGGGGCCTTATGGTGAGCGAGCAGTACTTC. Translating gives CASSPLPTSGGLMVSEQYF.

V usage is TRBV5-1 and J usage is TRBJ2-7; TRBD1 matches 7 bases. After removal of 5 bases from V and 3 bases from J, the junction contained 5 bases not matched to a gene. The germline CDR1 and CDR2 sequences are SGHRS and YFSETQ. The CDR3 loop spans 13 amino acids. Here the CDR3 reads CASRGAGGYEQYF. The DNA of the CDR3 is TGCGCCAGCAGGGGGGCAGGGGGCTACGAGCAGTACTTC.

Comment on this clone: The conserved phenylalanine or tryptophan normally closing the CDR3 is absent here, so this likely arose from a read error. The V and J genes are TRBV6-2 or TRBV6-3 and TRBJ1-1; 9 nucleotides agree with TRBD1. This CDR3 comprises 15 residues. V lost 7 bases, J lost 5 bases, and 11 bases stayed unmatched. Per the germline V gene, CDR1 is MNHEY and CDR2 is SVGEGT. The CDR3 loop reads CASTPLMDRGTEAFL. CDR3 in DNA: TGTGCCAGCACCCCACTGATGGACAGGGGTACTGAAGCTTTCCTT.

The genes are TRBV10-1 and TRBJ1-6, with D unclear. The V end lost 3 bases, the J end lost 6 bases, and 9 bases lay between the germline ends. The CDR3 runs 14 residues. Per germline, CDR1 WNHNN and CDR2 SYGVQD (reference sequence). CDR3 sequence reads: CASSDRRTNSPLHF. The DNA of the CDR3 is TGCGCCAGCAGTGATCGCAGGACTAATTCACCCCTCCACTTT.

V is TRBV5-1 and J is TRBJ2-3; D is uncertain. Trimming took off 4 bases at V and 3 bases at J, with 12 bases between the two ends. Germline lookup yields CDR1 SGHRS and CDR2 YFSETQ. The CDR3 covers 14 residues. CDR3 bases: TGCGCCAGCAGCAAGGCCGACGGTACAGATACGCAGTATTTT. It specifies CASSKADGTDTQYF. Based on the CDR3 plus reference TRBV5-1 and TRBJ2-3, the full variable domain is KAGVTQTPRYLIKTRGQQVTLSCSPISGHRSVSWYQQTPGQGLQFLFEYFSETQRNKGNFPGRFSGRQFSNSRSEMNVSTLELGDSALYLCASSKADGTDTQYFGPGTRLTVL.

CDR3: CAISESLGQGVYEQYF. In DNA, the CDR3 is TGTGCCATCAGTGAGTCCTTGGGACAGGGGGTTTACGAGCAGTACTTC. The rearrangement joins TRBV10-3 to TRBJ2-7, with 11 bases lining up with TRBD1. The germline CDR1 and CDR2 sequences are ENHRY and SYGVKD. V was clipped by 0 bases and J by 4 bases; unmatched bases: 5. The CDR3 sequence is 16 residues long.

The chain carries TRBV3-1 (or the pseudogene TRBV3-2) and TRBJ2-2, with D possibly TRBD1 on 5 matching bases. Germline V gives CDR1 LGHDT, CDR2 YNNKEL (reference sequence). With 0 bases removed from V and 2 bases from J, the gap between germline ends came to 13 bases. The CDR3 totals 17 residues. The CDR3 here is CASSQDRSQANTGELFF. Written as DNA, the CDR3 is TGTGCCAGCAGCCAAGATAGATCACAGGCTAACACCGGGGAGCTGTTTTTT.

This rearrangement joins TRBV9 to TRBJ2-3; D ambiguous. The CDR3 covers 13 residues. Looked up from germline, CDR1 is SGDLS and CDR2 is YYNGEE. V was cut by 1 base and J by 2 bases, with 5 bases left in between. The CDR3 loop is CASSVQFTDTQYF. The CDR3 nucleotides are TGTGCCAGCAGCGTACAGTTCACAGATACGCAGTATTTT.

This chain connects TRBV7-9 to TRBJ1-6; no definite D call. CDR1 and CDR2 (germline): SEHNR, FQNEAQ (reference sequence). V was trimmed by 2 bases and J by 9 bases, leaving 14 bases between them. The CDR3 extends over 15 amino acids. CDR3: CASSLYSQSASPLHF. CDR3 DNA: TGTGCCAGCAGCTTATACTCCCAGTCGGCTTCACCCCTCCACTTT.

The chain couples TRBV7-9 to TRBJ2-5, with 7 bases lining up with TRBD2. The CDR3 loop spans 15 amino acids. Germline CDR1 and CDR2: SEHNR and FQNEAQ (reference sequence). V was clipped by 0 bases and J by 3 bases; unmatched bases: 4. The CDR3 spells CASSLASGREETQYF. The CDR3 DNA follows: TGTGCCAGCAGCTTAGCTTCAGGGAGGGAAGAGACCCAGTACTTC.

On this clone: This specimen includes other DNA sequences encoding the same CDR3. This chain links TRBV18 with TRBJ2-7; 11 positions match TRBD1. Looked up from germline, CDR1 is KGHSH and CDR2 is LQKENI. The ends lost 3 bases at V and 3 bases at J; junction bases unmatched: 4. CDR3 size: 15 residues. The CDR3 loop is CASSPGTGGSYEQYF. CDR3 coding DNA: TGTGCCAGCTCACCCGGGACAGGGGGAAGCTACGAGCAGTACTTC.

This sequence joins TRBV6-1 and TRBJ1-5; D gene unclear. Per germline, CDR1 MNHNS and CDR2 SASEGT. This CDR3 contains 13 residues. The V gene lost 3 bases and the J gene lost 2 bases, with 5 bases spanning the gap. The CDR3 spells CASSDGGNQPQHF. CDR3 nucleotide sequence: TGTGCCAGCAGTGACGGGGGCAATCAGCCCCAGCATTTT.

The CDR3 region is CASTKLEGHTGELFF. The CDR3 nucleotides read TGTGCCAGCACCAAGCTTGAGGGCCACACCGGGGAGCTGTTTTTT. V is TRBV13 and J is TRBJ2-2; tentative D call: TRBD2 (5 bases). CDR1 and CDR2 from the germline V gene are PRHDT and FYEKMQ (reference sequence). V lost 7 bases and J 3 bases, leaving 15 bases between the germline ends. This CDR3 contains 15 residues.

This clone was observed once. The chain carries TRBV2 and TRBJ1-1; D is unclear. CDR3 length: 13 residues. Trimming removed 7 bases from V and 5 bases from J, with 14 bases in between. The germline V gene encodes CDR1 SNHLY and CDR2 FYNNEI. The CDR3 sequence: CASTTGEGTEAFF. The CDR3 DNA sequence: TGTGCCAGCACCACCGGGGAGGGAACTGAAGCTTTCTTT.

In this sample, this clone turned up a few times. CDR3 in DNA: TGTGCCACCGGACTTAGCGGGGGGTCGGGAGCTCACTACAATGAGCAGTTCTTC. Its translation is CATGLSGGSGAHYNEQFF. The chain couples TRBV24-1 to TRBJ2-1, with TRBD2 matching 10 bases. Germline values: CDR1 KGHDR, CDR2 SFDVKD. The CDR3 consists of 18 residues. V lost 9 bases and J lost 3; bases outside the gene matches: 16.

In its sample, this clone was seen once. The rearrangement joins TRBV2 to TRBJ2-1; D is ambiguous. This CDR3 region has 12 residues. The V and J ends lost 1 base and 10 bases respectively, with 8 bases between them. Germline V gene data show CDR1 as SNHLY and CDR2 as FYNNEI. This CDR3 reads CASSEGVGEQFF. As DNA, the CDR3 is TGTGCCAGCAGTGAAGGAGTAGGGGAGCAGTTCTTC.

V usage is TRBV4-1 and J usage is TRBJ1-3; 10 bases fit TRBD1. Germline V gives CDR1 MGHRA, CDR2 YSYEKL. V was clipped by 3 bases and J by 6 bases; unmatched bases: 5. The CDR3 length is 15 residues. CDR3: CASSQPGQGINTIYF. The CDR3 nucleotides read TGCGCCAGCAGCCAGCCGGGACAGGGGATAAACACCATATATTTT.